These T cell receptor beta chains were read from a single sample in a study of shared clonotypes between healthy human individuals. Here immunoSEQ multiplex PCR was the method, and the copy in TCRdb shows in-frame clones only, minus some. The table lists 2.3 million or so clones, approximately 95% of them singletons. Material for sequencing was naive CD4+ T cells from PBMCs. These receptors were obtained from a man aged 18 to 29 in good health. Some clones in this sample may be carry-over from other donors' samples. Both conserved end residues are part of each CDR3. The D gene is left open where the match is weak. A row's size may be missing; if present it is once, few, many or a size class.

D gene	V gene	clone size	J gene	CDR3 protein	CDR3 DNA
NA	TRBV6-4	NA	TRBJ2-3	CASRQTGWGTDTQYF	TGTGCCAGCAGGCAAACAGGGTGGGGCACAGATACGCAGTATTTT
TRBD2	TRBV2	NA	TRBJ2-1	CASSPGTSGYNEQFF	TGTGCCAGCAGTCCCGGGACTAGCGGATACAATGAGCAGTTCTTC
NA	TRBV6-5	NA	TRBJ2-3	CASSYTPEMNTQYF	TGTGCCAGCAGTTATACTCCGGAGATGAATACGCAGTATTTT
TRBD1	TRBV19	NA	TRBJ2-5	CASNSGQQETQYF	TGTGCCAGTAATTCGGGACAGCAAGAGACCCAGTACTTC
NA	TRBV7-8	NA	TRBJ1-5	CASSLDGGYQPQHF	TGTGCCAGCAGCTTGGACGGAGGGTATCAGCCCCAGCATTTT
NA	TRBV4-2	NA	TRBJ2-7	CASSRNEEVEQYF	TGTGCCAGCAGCCGTAACGAGGAAGTCGAGCAGTACTTC
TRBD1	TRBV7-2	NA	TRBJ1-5	CASSAEQGARQYSNQPQHF	TGTGCCAGCAGCGCGGAACAGGGGGCCAGACAATATAGCAATCAGCCCCAGCATTTT
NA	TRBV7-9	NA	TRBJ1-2	CASSPGWDGYTF	TGTGCCAGCAGCCCCGGATGGGATGGCTACACCTTC
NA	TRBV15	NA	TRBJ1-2	CATSRDVSFGQGYTF	TGTGCCACCAGCAGAGACGTGTCTTTCGGGCAGGGCTACACCTTC
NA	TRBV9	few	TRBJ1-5	CASSAWSNQPQHF	TGTGCCAGCAGCGCTTGGAGCAATCAGCCCCAGCATTTT
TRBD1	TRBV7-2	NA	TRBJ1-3	CASSSDRGRNTIYF	TGTGCCAGCAGCTCGGACAGGGGGCGGAACACCATATATTTT
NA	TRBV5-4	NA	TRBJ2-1	CASSSPRESSYNEQFF	TGTGCCAGCAGCAGTCCCCGGGAGAGCTCCTACAATGAGCAGTTCTTC
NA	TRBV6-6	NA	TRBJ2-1	CASSERSNEQFF	TGTGCCAGCAGCGAACGATCGAATGAGCAGTTCTTC
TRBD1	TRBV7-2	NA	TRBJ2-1	CASSLGTGGRNEQFF	TGTGCCAGCAGCCTAGGGACAGGGGGGAGGAATGAGCAGTTCTTC
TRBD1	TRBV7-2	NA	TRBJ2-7	CASSFGDRGLQYF	TGTGCCAGCAGCTTTGGGGACAGGGGTCTGCAGTACTTC
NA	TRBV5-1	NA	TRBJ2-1	CASSLRQVSSYNEQFF	TGCGCCAGCAGCCTACGACAGGTGAGCTCCTACAATGAGCAGTTCTTC
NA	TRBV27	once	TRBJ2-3	CASSLPGYGAQYF	TGTGCCAGCAGTTTGCCCGGGTACGGGGCGCAGTATTTT
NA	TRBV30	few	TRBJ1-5	CAWSEGRVGQPQHF	TGTGCCTGGAGTGAAGGGAGGGTAGGTCAGCCCCAGCATTTT
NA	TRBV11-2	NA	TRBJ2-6	CASSAYRANVLTF	TGTGCCAGCAGCGCGTATCGGGCCAACGTCCTGACTTTC
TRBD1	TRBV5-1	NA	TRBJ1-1	CASSLGDMTGGLVAFF	TGCGCCAGCAGCTTGGGTGATATGACAGGGGGCCTAGTAGCTTTCTTT
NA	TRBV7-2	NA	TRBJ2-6	CASSLAFLGSGANVLTF	TGTGCCAGCAGCTTAGCTTTCCTCGGCTCTGGGGCCAACGTCCTGACTTTC
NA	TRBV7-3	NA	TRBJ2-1	CASSRGRGEQFF	TGTGCCAGCAGCAGAGGGAGAGGTGAGCAGTTCTTC
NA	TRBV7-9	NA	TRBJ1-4	CASSTQALEEKLFF	TGTGCCAGCAGCACACAGGCACTGGAGGAAAAACTGTTTTTT
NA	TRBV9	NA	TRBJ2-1	CASSPASGPTYNEQFF	TGTGCCAGCAGCCCCGCCTCCGGACCCACTTACAATGAGCAGTTCTTC
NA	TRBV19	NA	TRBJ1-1	CASYPLGINTEAFF	TGTGCCAGCTACCCTCTGGGGATTAACACTGAAGCTTTCTTT
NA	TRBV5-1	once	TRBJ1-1	CASSYSAGNTEAFF	TGCGCCAGCAGCTATTCGGCAGGGAACACTGAAGCTTTCTTT
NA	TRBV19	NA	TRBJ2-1	CASSISAGAYNEQFF	TGTGCCAGTAGTATTTCGGCAGGGGCCTACAATGAGCAGTTCTTC
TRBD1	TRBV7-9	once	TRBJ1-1	CASSSRGGSGEAFF	TGTGCCAGCAGCTCGCGAGGGGGCTCGGGTGAAGCTTTCTTT
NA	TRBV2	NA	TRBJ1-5	CASTGGGRGTQPQHF	TGTGCCAGCACCGGAGGAGGCAGGGGTACTCAGCCCCAGCATTTT
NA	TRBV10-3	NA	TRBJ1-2	CAIRGERRSDTYGYTF	TGTGCCATCAGGGGGGAGCGTCGTTCGGATACGTATGGCTACACCTTC
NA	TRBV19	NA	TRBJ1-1	CASSIGGAGNTEAFF	TGTGCCAGTAGTATTGGCGGGGCAGGGAACACTGAAGCTTTCTTT
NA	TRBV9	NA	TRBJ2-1	CASSRRRIAEDNNEQFF	TGTGCCAGCAGCCGAAGACGCATAGCTGAGGACAACAATGAGCAGTTCTTC
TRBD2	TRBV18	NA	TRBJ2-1	CASSSLAGGYNEQFF	TGTGCCAGCTCGTCCCTAGCGGGAGGGTACAATGAGCAGTTCTTC
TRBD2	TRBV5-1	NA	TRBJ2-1	CASSLYGTSFNEQFF	TGCGCCAGCAGCTTGTACGGGACTAGTTTCAATGAGCAGTTCTTC
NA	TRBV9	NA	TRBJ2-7	CASSPQSGTTSYEQYF	TGTGCCAGCAGCCCCCAATCCGGGACGACCTCCTACGAGCAGTACTTC
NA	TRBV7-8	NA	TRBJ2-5	CASSLVVSRPGETQYF	TGTGCCAGCAGCTTAGTTGTCTCGCGGCCGGGGGAGACCCAGTACTTC
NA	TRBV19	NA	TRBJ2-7	CASGEDRPTGEQYF	TGTGCCAGCGGCGAGGACAGACCCACCGGCGAGCAGTACTTC